Below are 5 T cell receptor beta chains sequenced from a single sample in a study of blood T cell repertoires in COVID-19. Some clones are missing from TCRdb's copy, which holds only in-frame ones; the method was immunoSEQ multiplex PCR. The data hold around 300,000 clones, with around 92% observed a single time. Sequencing was performed on PBMCs or T cells enriched from blood (not recorded which). The receptor source for this set is a woman under 40 who had recovered from COVID-19.

CDR3 in DNA: TGTGCCAGCAGTTTATTTTCAGGGGGCCTAGGGGGCAATCAGCCCCAGCATTTT. As protein: CASSLFSGGLGGNQPQHF. This chain uses TRBV27 with TRBJ1-5; 8 nucleotides align to TRBD1. The CDR3 is 18 residues long. Losses at the gene ends were 1 base for V and 2 bases for J; bases not matched to a gene: 10. Germline CDR1 is MNHEY and CDR2 is SMNVEV (reference sequence).

CDR3 in DNA: TGTGCCAGCAGTCCCCTTGGACTATCCTACGAGCAGTACTTC. Its protein is CASSPLGLSYEQYF. The chain carries TRBV3-1 (or the pseudogene TRBV3-2) and TRBJ2-7; D is perhaps TRBD2 (6 bases). Germline CDR1 LGHDT, CDR2 YNNKEL (reference sequence). V was clipped by 6 bases and J by 1 base, with 13 bases between them. The CDR3 extends over 14 amino acids.

The chain combines TRBV28 with TRBJ1-1; the D gene is possibly TRBD1 (6 bases). CDR3 length equals 15 residues. Germline CDR1 reads MDHEN; CDR2 reads SYDVKM. V was clipped by 3 bases and J by 5 bases, with 16 bases between them. The CDR3 DNA sequence: TGTGCCAGCAGTTTTTACGGGCAGGGGCAAACTGAAGCTTTCTTT. Its translation is CASSFYGQGQTEAFF.

The V gene is TRBV7-2, the J gene TRBJ2-3, with 11 bases fitting TRBD2. CDR3 size: 16 residues. The J segment lost 4 bases and the V segment lost 1 base, leaving 4 bases of the junction unmatched. Germline V gene lookup returns CDR1 SGHTA and CDR2 FQGNSA. The CDR3 is CASSLVVGLAADTQYF. DNA of the CDR3: TGTGCCAGCAGCTTAGTTGTGGGACTAGCGGCAGATACGCAGTATTTT. The complete variable domain, with remaining parts taken from reference TRBV7-2 and TRBJ2-3, reads GAGVSQSPSNKVTEKGKDVELRCDPISGHTALYWYRQSLGQGLEFLIYFQGNSAPDKSGLPSDRFSAERTGGSVSTLTIQRTQQEDSAVYLCASSLVVGLAADTQYFGPGTRLTVL.

The chain recombines TRBV24-1 with TRBJ2-1; 10 bases map to TRBD2. Looked up from germline, CDR1 is KGHDR and CDR2 is SFDVKD. With V trimmed by 4 bases and J by 7 bases, 6 bases remained unmatched. CDR3 length equals 15 residues. The CDR3 nucleotides read TGTGCCACCAGTGAAAGCGGGAGGGCCCGGAATGAGCAGTTCTTC. Its protein product is CATSESGRARNEQFF.